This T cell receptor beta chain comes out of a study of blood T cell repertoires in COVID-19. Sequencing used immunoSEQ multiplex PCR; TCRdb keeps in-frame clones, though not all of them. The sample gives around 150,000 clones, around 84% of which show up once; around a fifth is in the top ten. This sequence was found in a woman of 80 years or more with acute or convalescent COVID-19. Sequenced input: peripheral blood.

CDR3 residues: CASSIGQSYEQYF. The CDR3 DNA follows: TGTGCCAGTAGTATCGGACAGTCCTACGAGCAGTACTTC. The rearrangement uses TRBV19 and TRBJ2-7; maybe TRBD1 (6 bases). The V and J ends lost 3 bases and 1 base respectively, with 7 bases between them. The germline CDR1 and CDR2 sequences are LNHDA and SQIVND (reference sequence). The CDR3 totals 13 residues.